What follows are 30 T cell receptor beta chains derived from one specimen sequenced in a study of radiation and T cells in renal cell carcinoma (dated by TCRdb to the early 2020s). The library was produced with the immunoSEQ multiplex PCR assay. TCRdb re-hosts the immuneACCESS table, in-frame sequences only. Its copies lack some clones; in the studies checked, an unresolved V gene accounts for under half of them, and the cause for the rest is not known. The sample table records some 97,000 clones; 65% to 90% of these occur just once. Around 7.9% of the sample is held by the ten biggest clonotypes. The sample's time point label is to be understood as: blood 4 weeks post-SBRT, at nephrectomy. The sample's treatment or condition, from its label and the paper: 15 Gy SBRT to primary tumor, nephrectomy 4 weeks later. The input for sequencing was blood, taken from a patient whose treatment included radiotherapy and nephrectomy. Receptors were obtained from a man aged 60 to 69 with renal cell carcinoma.

The chain couples TRBV7-3 to TRBJ2-3; 9 positions agree with TRBD2. The germline CDR1 and CDR2 sequences are SGHTA and FQGTGA. Germline trimming cut 4 bases from V and 3 bases from J; bases unmatched to any gene: 5. The length of the CDR3 is 15 residues. The CDR3 nucleotides read TGTGCCAGCAGCTCCTCGGGACTAGCAACAGATACGCAGTATTTT. Protein: CASSSSGLATDTQYF. The entire variable domain, with the rest obtained from reference TRBV7-3 and TRBJ2-3, is as follows: GAGVSQTPSNKVTEKGKYVELRCDPISGHTALYWYRQSLGQGPEFLIYFQGTGAADDSGLPNDRFFAVRPEGSVSTLKIQRTERGDSAVYLCASSSSGLATDTQYFGPGTRLTVL.

The chain links TRBV27 to TRBJ2-5; D is unresolved. The germline CDR1 and CDR2 sequences are MNHEY and SMNVEV (reference sequence). V was shortened by 6 bases and J by 7 bases, with 12 bases between the two germline ends. CDR3 length: 12 residues. The CDR3 is CASSILGGTQYF. CDR3 bases: TGTGCCAGCAGCATACTTGGTGGGACCCAGTACTTC.

The chain couples TRBV5-4 to TRBJ2-7; D possibly uses TRBD1 or TRBD2 (5 bases each). V gave up 0 bases and J gave up 6 bases, with 13 bases separating them. The CDR3 sequence is 14 residues long. The V gene's germline CDR1 is SGHNT and CDR2 YYREEE (reference sequence). This CDR3 reads CASSLVPGPSEQYF. The DNA for the CDR3 is TGTGCCAGCAGCTTGGTGCCGGGACCCTCCGAGCAGTACTTC.

This clone was detected a few times. This sample includes further DNA sequences coding for the same CDR3. The gene calls are TRBV19 and TRBJ1-1; D possibly corresponds to TRBD1 (5 bases). This CDR3 is built from 13 residues. CDR1 LNHDA and CDR2 SQIVND come from the germline V gene (reference sequence). Trimming stripped 4 bases from V and 1 base from J, with 7 bases between. In nucleotides, the CDR3 is TGTGCCAGTAGTACGACAGCGAACACTGAAGCTTTCTTT. Its protein product is CASSTTANTEAFF.

This clone is a singleton in its sample. The rearrangement links TRBV29-1 to TRBJ2-7, with 7 positions matching TRBD1. Germline V gene data show CDR1 as SQVTM and CDR2 as ANQGSEA. The CDR3 has 14 amino acids. The trim removed 5 bases at V and 0 bases at J, leaving 7 bases unmatched. CDR3 protein: CSVQRTGYSYEQYF. The CDR3, as DNA: TGCAGCGTTCAAAGGACAGGCTACTCCTACGAGCAGTACTTC.

This clone appeared many times. This sequence joins TRBV9 and TRBJ2-7; perhaps TRBD2 as D (6 bases). Germline values: CDR1 SGDLS, CDR2 YYNGEE. CDR3 length equals 15 residues. Trimming left V 2 bases short and J 3 bases short, with 15 bases between. The CDR3 spells CASSVTGTLGYEQYF. Here the CDR3 DNA reads TGTGCCAGCAGCGTCACCGGGACTTTAGGCTACGAGCAGTACTTC.

The chain has TRBV27 and TRBJ2-7; perhaps D is TRBD1 or TRBD2 (5 bases each). Trimming took off 1 base at V and 0 bases at J, with 16 bases between the two ends. Germline V gene data show CDR1 as MNHEY and CDR2 as SMNVEV (reference sequence). CDR3 length: 17 amino acids. The CDR3 DNA reads as TGTGCCAGCAGTTTATTTCCCGGGGCAGGGAGCTCCTACGAGCAGTACTTC. This sequence encodes CASSLFPGAGSSYEQYF.

The J gene is TRBJ2-7, the V gene TRBV28; D is possibly TRBD1 (6 bases). Germline V gene data show CDR1 as MDHEN and CDR2 as SYDVKM. CDR3 size: 15 residues. Trimming left V 5 bases short and J 3 bases short, with 17 bases between. For the CDR3, the DNA is TGTGCCAGCAGTAATACAGGGCTCGGGGACTACGAGCAGTACTTC. It specifies CASSNTGLGDYEQYF.

V and J are TRBV10-3 and TRBJ1-5; 7 positions agree with TRBD1. Germline lookup yields CDR1 ENHRY and CDR2 SYGVKD. The CDR3 is made up of 16 amino acids. V was clipped by 6 bases and J by 3 bases; unmatched bases: 11. The CDR3: CAISASGTAYNQPQHF. For the CDR3, the DNA is TGTGCCATCAGCGCTTCCGGGACAGCGTACAATCAGCCCCAGCATTTT.

J is TRBJ2-3 and V is TRBV5-4, with D unclear. The CDR3 length is 13 residues. The germline gives CDR1 SGHNT, CDR2 YYREEE (reference sequence). V was clipped by 4 bases and J by 1 base, with 7 bases between them. The CDR3 bases are TGTGCCAGCAGCCAAAGGGGCACAGATACGCAGTATTTT. Translating gives CASSQRGTDTQYF.

This clone was seen a single time. The gene calls are TRBV27 and TRBJ2-3, with 7 bases matching TRBD2. This CDR3 has 18 amino acids. Germline V CDR1 and CDR2: MNHEY, SMNVEV (reference sequence). V shed 2 bases and J 8 bases; nucleotides not matched to a gene: 19. CDR3 region: CASSLTAGLEGWVATQYF. The CDR3 coding sequence is TGTGCCAGCAGTTTAACTGCTGGACTAGAAGGGTGGGTCGCTACGCAGTATTTT.

V and J are TRBV29-1 and TRBJ1-1; D may be TRBD1 (6 bases). The CDR3 extends over 10 amino acids. Germline CDR1 is SQVTM and CDR2 is ANQGSEA. The V end was cut by 6 bases, the J end by 6 bases, with 8 bases between. CDR3 protein: CSVDSAEAFF. For the CDR3, the DNA is TGCAGCGTGGACAGCGCTGAAGCTTTCTTT.

The chain combines TRBV19 with TRBJ1-2, with a possible D match to TRBD1 (6 bases). This CDR3 has 15 residues. CDR1 LNHDA and CDR2 SQIVND come from the germline V gene (reference sequence). Trimming left V 2 bases short and J 6 bases short, with 16 bases between. The CDR3 DNA reads TGTGCCAGTAGTATAACGGGGACACCCGCCCATGGCTACACCTTC. Protein sequence: CASSITGTPAHGYTF.

The chain is built from TRBV11-1 and TRBJ2-5, with D hard to call. V gave up 5 bases and J gave up 5 bases, with 6 bases separating them. The CDR3 extends over 11 amino acids. Per the germline V gene, CDR1 is SGHAT and CDR2 is FQDESV (reference sequence). CDR3 DNA sequence: TGTGCCAGCAGCACCCGGGAGACCCAGTACTTC. Protein: CASSTRETQYF.

This clone has just one count. The chain links TRBV4-1 to TRBJ1-1; no firm D call. The CDR3 is made up of 14 amino acids. Between the trimmed V and J ends, which lost 4 bases and 5 bases, there was a span of 14 bases. Germline values: CDR1 MGHRA, CDR2 YSYEKL. CDR3 nucleotide sequence: TGCGCCAGCAGCCTTGAAGGGCGGGAAACTGAAGCTTTCTTT. Protein sequence: CASSLEGRETEAFF.

This clone was seen once. The chain uses TRBV6-1 and TRBJ2-7, with no clear D. CDR3 length: 13 amino acids. Germline V lookup: CDR1 MNHNS, CDR2 SASEGT. The V end lost 8 bases, the J end lost 3 bases, and 14 bases lay between the germline ends. CDR3 amino acids: CASEETASYEQYF. DNA of the CDR3: TGTGCCAGCGAGGAAACAGCGAGCTACGAGCAGTACTTC.

CDR3 residues: CASSLPGLAGTGELFF. In DNA, the CDR3 is TGTGCCAGCAGCTTGCCCGGACTAGCGGGCACCGGGGAGCTGTTTTTT. This sequence joins TRBV11-2 and TRBJ2-2; 11 nucleotides line up with TRBD2. After removal of 3 bases from V and 4 bases from J, the junction contained 4 bases not matched to a gene. Germline values: CDR1 SGHAT, CDR2 FQNNGV. The CDR3 totals 16 residues.

This CDR3 reads CASSLDSPLHF. The CDR3 DNA sequence: TGTGCCAGCAGCTTGGACTCACCCCTCCACTTT. The J gene is TRBJ1-6, the V gene TRBV7-2, with D unresolved. Germline values: CDR1 SGHTA, CDR2 FQGNSA. V was trimmed by 3 bases and J by 10 bases, leaving 4 bases between them. The length of the CDR3 is 11 residues.

This clone was recorded only once. V gene TRBV5-6 combines with J gene TRBJ2-5, with 9 bases fitting TRBD2. The CDR3 totals 16 residues. Trimming took 0 bases from V and 5 from J; bases not matched to a gene: 8. Germline values: CDR1 SGHDT, CDR2 YYEEEE. The CDR3 here is CASSLVGSGSGETQYF. The CDR3, as DNA: TGTGCCAGCAGCTTGGTGGGTAGCGGGAGTGGGGAGACCCAGTACTTC.

This chain uses TRBV19 with TRBJ1-1, with D uncertain. V shed 3 bases and J shed 5 bases, with 13 bases lying between them. The CDR3 covers 14 residues. Germline CDR1 and CDR2: LNHDA and SQIVND (reference sequence). The CDR3 region has the DNA TGTGCCAGTAGTATCTGGCAGGACGGAACTGAAGCTTTCTTT. Its protein is CASSIWQDGTEAFF.

The DNA of the CDR3 is TGCGCCAGCAGCTTGGCCGGGGAACCTCAAGAGACCCAGTACTTC. This sequence encodes CASSLAGEPQETQYF. The chain uses TRBV5-1 and TRBJ2-5; TRBD2 is a possible D gene (5 bases). Germline V gives CDR1 SGHRS, CDR2 YFSETQ. Trimming took off 0 bases at V and 2 bases at J, with 11 bases between the two ends. The CDR3 has 15 amino acids.

This chain links TRBV27 with TRBJ2-7; maybe TRBD1 (6 bases). V was clipped by 6 bases and J by 0 bases, with 21 bases between them. This CDR3 contains 17 residues. Germline V gene data show CDR1 as MNHEY and CDR2 as SMNVEV (reference sequence). The CDR3, as DNA: TGTGCCAGCAGAATGACCTTCCGGGACACCGGCTCCTACGAGCAGTACTTC. Its protein product is CASRMTFRDTGSYEQYF.

The CDR3 reads CASSILTSYSGELFF. CDR3 DNA: TGTGCCAGTAGTATCCTGACTTCCTATTCCGGGGAGCTGTTTTTT. The chain joins TRBV19 to TRBJ2-2; D gene unclear. Per the germline V gene, CDR1 is LNHDA and CDR2 is SQIVND (reference sequence). The CDR3 length is 15 residues. V lost 3 bases to trimming and J lost 6 bases, with 14 bases between them.

The chain is built from TRBV6-1 and TRBJ2-3; 8 bases line up with TRBD2. With V trimmed by 8 bases and J by 1 base, 8 bases remained unmatched. Germline V gene data show CDR1 as MNHNS and CDR2 as SASEGT. The CDR3 is made up of 15 amino acids. The CDR3: CASGPGGYRTDTQYF. As DNA, the CDR3 is TGTGCCAGCGGTCCGGGGGGGTATCGCACAGATACGCAGTATTTT.

The chain couples TRBV6-6 to TRBJ1-2; D possibly corresponds to TRBD1 (6 bases). Germline V gene lookup returns CDR1 MNHNY and CDR2 SVGAGI (reference sequence). Trimming shortened V by 0 bases and J by 4 bases, and 12 bases separated the two germline ends. CDR3 length: 15 residues. CDR3 nucleotide sequence: TGTGCCAGCAGTTACTCGATCACAGGGAGCTATGGCTACACCTTC. This sequence encodes CASSYSITGSYGYTF.

Concerning this clone: Other DNA sequences within the sample encode an identical CDR3. This chain links TRBV5-1 with TRBJ2-5; 11 nucleotides match TRBD2. The CDR3 runs to 14 residues. Germline V gene sequence: CDR1 SGHRS, CDR2 YFSETQ. The J segment lost 1 base and the V segment lost 4 bases, leaving 0 bases of the junction unmatched. This chain's CDR3 is CASSLAGGQETQYF. The CDR3 nucleotides read TGCGCCAGCAGCCTAGCGGGAGGCCAAGAGACCCAGTACTTC.

The chain is built from TRBV27 and TRBJ2-7; TRBD2 might be the D (5 bases). The CDR3 runs 14 residues. Germline CDR1 MNHEY, CDR2 SMNVEV (reference sequence). The V gene lost 2 bases and the J gene lost 0 bases, with 8 bases spanning the gap. CDR3 loop: CASSLPGSSYEQYF. For the CDR3, the DNA is TGTGCCAGCAGTTTACCTGGGAGCTCCTACGAGCAGTACTTC.

The chain is built from TRBV5-1 and TRBJ2-7; TRBD2 might be the D (6 bases). Trimming removed 0 bases from V and 2 bases from J, with 21 bases in between. The V gene's germline CDR1 is SGHRS and CDR2 YFSETQ. CDR3 length: 18 residues. Written as DNA, the CDR3 is TGCGCCAGCAGCTTGGCGGGAGCTATGGGGCCTAAAACCTACGAGCAGTACTTC. Residues: CASSLAGAMGPKTYEQYF.

At least ten counts were recorded for this clone. V usage is TRBV19 and J usage is TRBJ2-1; D not certain. Trimming pared 10 bases from V and 4 bases from J, leaving 14 bases between. The germline CDR1 and CDR2 sequences are LNHDA and SQIVND (reference sequence). This CDR3 comprises 13 residues. CDR3 sequence reads: CATSENLYNEQFF. The CDR3 DNA follows: TGTGCCACCTCGGAGAACCTATACAATGAGCAGTTCTTC.

The chain combines TRBV4-2 with TRBJ2-2; TRBD1 agrees at 7 bases. The CDR3 totals 18 residues. Germline values: CDR1 LGHNA, CDR2 YNFKEQ. The trim removed 2 bases at V and 6 bases at J, leaving 15 bases unmatched. The CDR3 DNA reads TGTGCCAGCAGCCAATTGGGGGTGGCAGGGGGTAGGGCCGGGGAGCTGTTTTTT. Amino acid sequence: CASSQLGVAGGRAGELFF.